These 4 T cell receptor beta chains were all obtained from the same sample, sequenced in a study of PD-L1 blockade in urothelial cancer. The method was immunoSEQ multiplex PCR; TCRdb's version includes in-frame clones alone and lacks a portion of them. This table holds about 88,000 clones, more than 85% found once. The sequencing here drew on PBMCs, taken around atezolizumab (anti-PD-L1) treatment. These receptors were taken from a man aged 60 to 69 with urothelial cancer.

The V gene is TRBV6-5, the J gene TRBJ2-2; 10 nucleotides agree with TRBD2. The CDR3 is 16 residues long. V lost 4 bases to trimming and J lost 3 bases; unmatched junction nucleotides: 5. Germline CDR1 MNHEY, CDR2 SVGAGI. The CDR3 region is CASSSLSGRDTGELFF. In DNA, the CDR3 is TGTGCCAGCAGTTCCCTCAGCGGGAGGGACACCGGGGAGCTGTTTTTT.

The chain joins TRBV29-1 to TRBJ2-1, with 8 bases aligning to TRBD1. CDR1 SQVTM and CDR2 ANQGSEA come from the germline V gene. V dropped 4 bases and J dropped 13; count of bases not matched to a gene: 9. The CDR3 loop spans 12 amino acids. CDR3 DNA sequence: TGCAGCGTTGGGACAGGGCCTAGAGGACAGTTCTTC. It yields the protein CSVGTGPRGQFF.

This clone was counted a single time. The chain is built from TRBV11-2 and TRBJ2-1; D not resolved. V was cut by 4 bases and J by 4 bases, with 14 bases left in between. The germline CDR1 and CDR2 sequences are SGHAT and FQNNGV. This CDR3 has 15 amino acids. The CDR3 protein is CASSSRGTGYNEQFF. The CDR3 DNA is TGTGCCAGCAGCTCCCGCGGTACCGGATACAATGAGCAGTTCTTC.

This chain joins TRBV7-9 and TRBJ2-3, with 8 bases fitting TRBD2. The CDR3 extends over 16 amino acids. V lost 1 base and J lost 2; bases outside the gene matches: 5. CDR1 SEHNR and CDR2 FQNEAQ come from the germline V gene (reference sequence). The CDR3 protein is CASSLDPAGDTDTQYF. The CDR3 coding sequence is TGTGCCAGCAGCTTAGATCCAGCGGGGGACACAGATACGCAGTATTTT.